The present TCR beta chain was sequenced within a study of T cell clonality in common variable immunodeficiency. Study results and caveats: Authors noted CVID clonality's cause needs subpopulation repertoire sequencing. Fewer deletions and N-nucleotide insertions were reportedly seen in common variable immunodeficiency TCR beta sequences.

Ten or more counts support this clone. Its antigen is as yet unknown. The CDR3 end lies 3 residues beyond the end of the read and is filled in from the germline J gene. Clones were read by immunoSEQ multiplex PCR, and TCRdb kept only the in-frame ones, dropping some. Listed for the sample are 20,000 to 25,000 clones, none seen a single time. Germline V lookup: CDR1 SGHTA, CDR2 FQGTGA. The CDR3 extends over 16 amino acids. V gave up 2 bases and J gave up 0 bases, with 11 bases separating them. The TCR comes from a human donor with common variable immunodeficiency. The chain recombines TRBV7-3 with TRBJ2-1; the D gene is possibly TRBD2 (6 bases). The sample comprised peripheral blood mononuclear cells. CDR3 DNA, as far as it was read: TGTGCCAGCAGCTTATCGGGGGAAAGCTCCTACAATGAG. Translated: CASSLSGESSYNE. The complete CDR3 reads CASSLSGESSYNEQFF.